Listed here are 5 T cell receptor beta chains from one sample, sequenced in a study of blood T cell repertoires in COVID-19. Libraries were prepared by immunoSEQ multiplex PCR; TCRdb keeps only in-frame clonotypes and omits some of them. The table lists about 310,000 clones, 70% to 90% of them singletons. The sequencing sample was made of peripheral blood. These receptors were obtained from a woman aged 50 to 60 who had recovered from COVID-19.

The chain recombines TRBV5-1 with TRBJ1-1; a possible D gene is TRBD1 (6 bases). Germline V CDR1 and CDR2: SGHRS, YFSETQ. The CDR3 extends over 14 amino acids. With 4 bases removed from V and 0 bases from J, the gap between germline ends came to 10 bases. CDR3 loop: CASSPQGMNTEAFF. DNA of the CDR3: TGCGCCAGCAGCCCTCAGGGGATGAACACTGAAGCTTTCTTT.

The V call is TRBV7-9, the J call TRBJ1-2, with D possibly TRBD1 on 5 matching bases. Trimming left V 1 base short and J 4 bases short, with 16 bases between. The CDR3 extends over 16 amino acids. Germline values: CDR1 SEHNR, CDR2 FQNEAQ (reference sequence). The CDR3 loop reads CASSLDAGDRVYGYTF. In DNA form, the CDR3 reads TGTGCCAGCAGCTTAGATGCGGGGGACCGGGTCTATGGCTACACCTTC.

The genes are TRBV7-6 and TRBJ2-7, with a weak D call TRBD1 (6 bases). V was cut by 0 bases and J by 2 bases, with 11 bases left in between. Germline CDR1 and CDR2: SGHVS and FNYEAQ. The CDR3 totals 15 residues. The CDR3 coding sequence is TGTGCCAGCAGCTTAGCTCCAGGGGCGGCCTACGAGCAGTACTTC. The encoded protein is CASSLAPGAAYEQYF.

This chain joins TRBV20-1 and TRBJ1-2; the match to TRBD1 covers 12 bases. In germline, CDR1 is DFQATT, CDR2 SNEGSKA (reference sequence). V lost 3 bases, J lost 3 bases, and 17 bases stayed unmatched. The CDR3 length is 19 residues. As DNA, the CDR3 is TGCAGTGCTAGTATATCACCGGGACAGGGGGCTGAGGAGGACTATGGCTACACCTTC. Translating it yields CSASISPGQGAEEDYGYTF.

The CDR3 sequence is CASSRTRHSGTQYF. The CDR3 DNA reads as TGTGCCAGCTCACGGACTCGTCACAGCGGTACGCAGTATTTT. The chain carries TRBV18 and TRBJ2-3; a weak D match, TRBD2 (5 bases). In germline, CDR1 is KGHSH, CDR2 LQKENI. Trimming cost V 4 bases and J 8 bases, with 16 bases left between them. The CDR3 is 14 amino acids.